The 14 T cell receptor beta chains below were found in one sample sequenced in a study of T cell repertoires in cytomegalovirus infection. Each CDR3 protein is one row after TCRdb ran MiXCR on the reads. The table records 900,000 to 950,000 distinct CDR3 sequences, less than 40% of them present only once. No antigen has been identified for these receptors. Sequencing used cultured CD8+ T cells from PBMCs, obtained from culture after CMV antigen stimulation. The receptor set was obtained from a human donor in good health (CMV status not recorded). Some clones in this sample may be carry-over from other donors' samples.

Ten or more counts support this clonotype. The V gene is TRBV12-3 or TRBV12-4, the J gene TRBJ2-7; D is undetermined. V lost 6 bases and J lost 3, with 12 bases in between. The CDR3 spans 13 residues. In DNA, the CDR3 is TGTGCCAGCAGCAAAGGAAGTTACTACGAGCAGTACTTC. Translation gives CASSKGSYYEQYF.

This clonotype was recorded many times. The chain carries TRBV7-2 and TRBJ2-7; possible D gene TRBD1, 5 bases. The CDR3 is made up of 15 amino acids. The germline CDR1 and CDR2 sequences are SGHTA and FQGNSA. The V gene lost 2 bases and the J gene lost 0 bases, with 11 bases spanning the gap. The CDR3 reads CASSLSTDSSYEQYV. The DNA of the CDR3 is TGTGCCAGCAGCTTATCGACAGATAGCTCCTACGAGCAGTACGTC.

CDR3 bases: TGTGCCAGCAGCGAGTTTACCCAAGAAGAGACCCAGTACTTC. It codes for CASSEFTQEETQYF. This sequence joins TRBV7-6 and TRBJ2-5; D call uncertain. Per germline, CDR1 SGHVS and CDR2 FNYEAQ. Trimming pared 5 bases from V and 3 bases from J, leaving 13 bases between. The CDR3 is 14 residues long.

This clonotype was seen more than once but under ten times. The chain uses TRBV6-1 and TRBJ2-5, with D maybe TRBD1 (5 bases). This CDR3 is built from 13 residues. CDR1 and CDR2 from the germline V gene are MNHNS and SASEGT. V lost 2 bases, J lost 4 bases, and 8 bases lay in between. CDR3 coding DNA: TGTGCCAGCAGTGAAACTGGGGCAGAGACCCAGTACTTC. Translated: CASSETGAETQYF.

The chain combines TRBV12-3 or TRBV12-4 with TRBJ2-3, with 10 bases matching TRBD2. The CDR3 is made up of 14 amino acids. J lost 2 bases, V lost 7 bases, and 3 bases had no gene match. The CDR3 DNA reads TGTGCCAGCAATAGCGGGGGGTTCACAGATACGCAGTATTTT. As protein: CASNSGGFTDTQYF.

This clonotype was seen only a few times. The rearrangement joins TRBV6-5 to TRBJ2-5, with TRBD2 identical over 16 bases. From germline, CDR1 is MNHEY and CDR2 SVGAGI. V was clipped by 2 bases and J by 5 bases; unmatched bases: 11. This CDR3 contains 19 residues. CDR3 loop: CASSYPGTSGGVHGETQYF. The CDR3 DNA is TGTGCCAGCAGTTACCCCGGGACTAGCGGGGGGGTCCACGGGGAGACCCAGTACTTC.

This clonotype was seen a handful of times. V and J are TRBV5-4 and TRBJ1-4; 9 bases agree with TRBD1. Germline V lookup: CDR1 SGHNT, CDR2 YYREEE (reference sequence). The CDR3 runs 15 residues. The trim removed 5 bases at V and 5 bases at J, leaving 7 bases unmatched. CDR3 nucleotides: TGTGCCAGCAGTACAGGGGGCGCGTTGAATGAAAAACTGTTTTTT. This encodes CASSTGGALNEKLFF. Looking up the rest from reference TRBV5-4 and TRBJ1-4 gives the full variable domain: ETGVTQSPTHLIKTRGQQVTLRCSSQSGHNTVSWYQQALGQGPQFIFQYYREEENGRGNFPPRFSGLQFPNYSSELNVNALELDDSALYLCASSTGGALNEKLFFGSGTQLSVL.

The table lists this clonotype with a few counts. In DNA form, the CDR3 reads TGTGCCAGTCGTTACCTACTGGGTGAAGCTTTCTTT. It encodes CASRYLLGEAFF. The genes are TRBV19 and TRBJ1-1; D unresolved. Trimming took off 8 bases at V and 7 bases at J, with 14 bases between the two ends. CDR1 is LNHDA, CDR2 SQIVND, per germline (reference sequence). CDR3 size: 12 residues.

This chain joins TRBV7-6 and TRBJ1-1; the match to TRBD1 covers 9 bases. This CDR3 is 23 amino acids long. The V segment lost 5 bases and the J segment 2 bases; nucleotides outside the gene matches: 30. The V gene's germline CDR1 is SGHVS and CDR2 FNYEAQ. CDR3 DNA sequence: TGTGCCAGCAGCCTGACTTTCCCGGGACAGGGTTCGCGGGCTCCCCTAAGAAACACTGAAGCTTTCTTT. This codes for CASSLTFPGQGSRAPLRNTEAFF. Full variable domain (missing parts from reference TRBV7-6 and TRBJ1-1): GAGVSQSPRYKVTKRGQDVALRCDPISGHVSLYWYRQALGQGPEFLTYFNYEAQQDKSGLPNDRFSAERPEGSISTLTIQRTEQRDSAMYRCASSLTFPGQGSRAPLRNTEAFFGQGTRLTVV.

The chain is built from TRBV2 and TRBJ2-7; D perhaps matches TRBD1 (6 bases). The V end lost 5 bases, the J end lost 0 bases, and 14 bases lay between the germline ends. Germline CDR1 reads SNHLY; CDR2 reads FYNNEI. This CDR3 region has 15 residues. The CDR3 is CASSSGTSSSYEQYF. The DNA of the CDR3 is TGTGCCAGCAGTTCCGGGACATCGAGCTCCTACGAGCAGTACTTC.

This clonotype was counted only a few times. This chain links TRBV15 with TRBJ1-1; perhaps TRBD1 as D (6 bases). The CDR3 is made up of 15 amino acids. V shed 3 bases and J shed 6 bases, with 17 bases lying between them. Germline CDR1 LNHNV, CDR2 YYDKDF (reference sequence). This chain's CDR3 is CATSSSQGRRAEAFF. In DNA, the CDR3 is TGTGCCACCAGCAGTTCCCAGGGGCGCCGGGCTGAAGCTTTCTTT.

This clonotype came up a few times. The CDR3: CASSHRKGIDTDTQYF. In nucleotides, the CDR3 is TGTGCCAGCAGCCATAGAAAGGGAATTGACACAGATACGCAGTATTTT. The rearrangement links TRBV7-6 to TRBJ2-3; D not resolved. From germline, CDR1 is SGHVS and CDR2 FNYEAQ. The CDR3 consists of 16 residues. V was clipped by 5 bases and J by 2 bases, with 17 bases between them. Full variable domain (rest looked up from reference TRBV7-6 and TRBJ2-3): GAGVSQSPRYKVTKRGQDVALRCDPISGHVSLYWYRQALGQGPEFLTYFNYEAQQDKSGLPNDRFSAERPEGSISTLTIQRTEQRDSAMYRCASSHRKGIDTDTQYFGPGTRLTVL.

This clonotype was observed a few times. V is TRBV4-3 and J is TRBJ2-3; 15 bases are a match to TRBD2. The J segment lost 0 bases and the V segment lost 2 bases, leaving 9 bases of the junction unmatched. The CDR3 has 20 amino acids. Germline V gene data show CDR1 as LGHNA and CDR2 as YSLEER. The CDR3 nucleotides are TGCGCCAGCAGCCAAACCTGGACTAGCGGGGGGGCCCGAAGCACAGATACGCAGTATTTT. Its translation: CASSQTWTSGGARSTDTQYF.

CDR3 sequence reads: CSVEGGEGDGNIQYF. As DNA, the CDR3 is TGCAGCGTTGAAGGGGGAGAAGGGGACGGAAACATTCAGTACTTC. The rearrangement links TRBV29-1 to TRBJ2-4; TRBD1 or TRBD2 may be the D gene (5 bases each). V was pared by 1 base and J by 6 bases, with 16 bases between. Germline V gene sequence: CDR1 SQVTM, CDR2 ANQGSEA. This CDR3 comprises 15 residues.